This is a list of T cell receptor beta chains from one sample in a study of blood T cells in healthy people across ages. Using its own MiXCR run on the 5' RACE reads, TCRdb lists one record per CDR3 protein. The table records roughly 1.4 million distinct CDR3 sequences, approximately 60% of them present only once. Sample: blood. These receptors originate from a man in his late teens or twenties in good health. The CDR3 runs from the conserved cysteine through the conserved F or W. Each record gives: D gene, V gene, clone size, J gene, CDR3 DNA, CDR3 protein. D genes are given only for firm matches. Clone size is not always given. Where it is, it says once, few, many or a class for expanded clones.

TRBD2	TRBV10-3	NA	TRBJ2-7	TGTGCCATCAGCGACCTAGCGGGGGGAAACTACGAGCAGTACTTC	CAISDLAGGNYEQYF
NA	TRBV11-1	NA	TRBJ2-1	TGTGCCAGCAGCTTAGAGGGGGAGAGCTCCTACAATGAGCAGTTATTC	CASSLEGESSYNEQLF
NA	TRBV21-1	few	TRBJ2-5	TGTGCCAGCAGCAAACGGACAGATCAAGAGACCCAGTACTTC	CASSKRTDQETQYF
NA	TRBV7-2	NA	TRBJ1-4	TGTGCCAGCAGCCCCCAGGGTCGTCATGAAAAACTGTTTTTT	CASSPQGRHEKLFF
NA	TRBV6-5	many	TRBJ2-3	TGTGCCAGCAGTACAATAGATACGCAGTATTTT	CASSTIDTQYF
NA	TRBV4-2	few	TRBJ2-3	TGTGCCAGCAGCCAAGAACAGGCTAGGGGCACAGATACGCAGTATTTT	CASSQEQARGTDTQYF
TRBD1	TRBV28	NA	TRBJ1-1	TGTGCCAGCGGGGACAGGGGAGCTTTCTTT	CASGDRGAFF
NA	TRBV6-1	NA	TRBJ1-5	TGTGCCAGCAGTGGAATGACAGTTAGCAATCAGCCCCAGCATTTT	CASSGMTVSNQPQHF
TRBD1	TRBV11-2	NA	TRBJ1-2	TGTGCCAGCACCTTAACCGGGACAGGGGATGGTAGCTATGGCTACACCTTC	CASTLTGTGDGSYGYTF
NA	TRBV12-3/TRBV12-4	NA	TRBJ2-7	TGTGCCAGCAGTTTCACAGAGTCGCCTTCCTACGAGCAGTACTTC	CASSFTESPSYEQYF
NA	TRBV10-3	many	TRBJ1-2	TGTGCCATCAGTGGCAGGGCTAACTATGGCTACACCTTC	CAISGRANYGYTF
TRBD2	TRBV7-2	NA	TRBJ2-5	TGTGCCAGCAGCCCTCGGAGTAGCGGGGGCAGGATGAAGACCCAGTACTTC	CASSPRSSGGRMKTQYF
NA	TRBV27	few	TRBJ1-2	TGTGCCAGCCGTAACTATGGCTACACCTTC	CASRNYGYTF
NA	TRBV7-2	few	TRBJ1-2	TGTGCCAGCAGCTTAGTCCAGGGTATCCGAGACTATGGCTACACCTTC	CASSLVQGIRDYGYTF
NA	TRBV4-3	NA	TRBJ2-1	TGCGCCAGCAGCCAAGTAGTGGATTCTATCAATGAGCAGTTCTTC	CASSQVVDSINEQFF
TRBD1	TRBV4-1	NA	TRBJ2-7	TGCGCCAGCAGCTCTTTCACACAGGGGTTTGGCGAGCAGTACTTC	CASSSFTQGFGEQYF